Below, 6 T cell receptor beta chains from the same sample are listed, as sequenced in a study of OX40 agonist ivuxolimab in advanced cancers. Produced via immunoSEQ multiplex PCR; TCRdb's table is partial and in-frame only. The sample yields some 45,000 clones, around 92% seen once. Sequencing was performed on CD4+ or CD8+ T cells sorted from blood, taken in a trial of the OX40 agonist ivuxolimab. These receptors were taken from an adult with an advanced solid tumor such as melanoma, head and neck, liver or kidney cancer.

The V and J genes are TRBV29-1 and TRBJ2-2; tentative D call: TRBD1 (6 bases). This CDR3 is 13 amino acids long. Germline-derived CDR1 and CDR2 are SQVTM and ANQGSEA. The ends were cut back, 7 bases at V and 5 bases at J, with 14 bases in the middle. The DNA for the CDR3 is TGCAGCGCACAGGGTCTGGGGACCGGGGAGCTGTTTTTT. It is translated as CSAQGLGTGELFF.

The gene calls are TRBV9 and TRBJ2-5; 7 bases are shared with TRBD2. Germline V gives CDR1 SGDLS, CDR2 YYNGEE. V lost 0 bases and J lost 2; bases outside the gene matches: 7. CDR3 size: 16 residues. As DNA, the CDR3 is TGTGCCAGCAGCGTAGAGGCGGGAGCTAATCAAGAGACCCAGTACTTC. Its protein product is CASSVEAGANQETQYF.

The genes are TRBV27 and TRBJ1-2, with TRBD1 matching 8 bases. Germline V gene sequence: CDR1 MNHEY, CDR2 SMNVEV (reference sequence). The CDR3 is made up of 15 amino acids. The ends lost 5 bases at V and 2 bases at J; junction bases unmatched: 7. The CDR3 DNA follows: TGTGCCAGCAGTCAAAACAGGGGGGGAAACTATGGCTACACCTTC. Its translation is CASSQNRGGNYGYTF.

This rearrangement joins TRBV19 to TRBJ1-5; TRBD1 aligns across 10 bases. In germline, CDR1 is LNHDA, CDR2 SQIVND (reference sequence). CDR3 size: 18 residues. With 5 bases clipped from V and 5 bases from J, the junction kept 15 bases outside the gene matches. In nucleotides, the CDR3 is TGTGCCAGTAGTTCCGGGACAGGGGAAGTGTCCTCTTATCAGCCCCAGCATTTT. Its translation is CASSSGTGEVSSYQPQHF.

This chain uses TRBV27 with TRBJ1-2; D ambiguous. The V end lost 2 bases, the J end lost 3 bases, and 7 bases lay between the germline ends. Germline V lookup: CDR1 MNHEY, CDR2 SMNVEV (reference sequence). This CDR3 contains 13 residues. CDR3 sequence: CASSLARYYGYTF. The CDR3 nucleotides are TGTGCCAGCAGTTTAGCCCGGTACTATGGCTACACCTTC.

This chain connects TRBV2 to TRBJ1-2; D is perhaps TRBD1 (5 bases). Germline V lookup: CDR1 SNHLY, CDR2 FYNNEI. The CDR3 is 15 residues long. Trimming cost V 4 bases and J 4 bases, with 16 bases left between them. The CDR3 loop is CASSVSEGRAYGYTF. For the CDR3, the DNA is TGTGCCAGCAGTGTCTCTGAGGGCAGGGCCTATGGCTACACCTTC.